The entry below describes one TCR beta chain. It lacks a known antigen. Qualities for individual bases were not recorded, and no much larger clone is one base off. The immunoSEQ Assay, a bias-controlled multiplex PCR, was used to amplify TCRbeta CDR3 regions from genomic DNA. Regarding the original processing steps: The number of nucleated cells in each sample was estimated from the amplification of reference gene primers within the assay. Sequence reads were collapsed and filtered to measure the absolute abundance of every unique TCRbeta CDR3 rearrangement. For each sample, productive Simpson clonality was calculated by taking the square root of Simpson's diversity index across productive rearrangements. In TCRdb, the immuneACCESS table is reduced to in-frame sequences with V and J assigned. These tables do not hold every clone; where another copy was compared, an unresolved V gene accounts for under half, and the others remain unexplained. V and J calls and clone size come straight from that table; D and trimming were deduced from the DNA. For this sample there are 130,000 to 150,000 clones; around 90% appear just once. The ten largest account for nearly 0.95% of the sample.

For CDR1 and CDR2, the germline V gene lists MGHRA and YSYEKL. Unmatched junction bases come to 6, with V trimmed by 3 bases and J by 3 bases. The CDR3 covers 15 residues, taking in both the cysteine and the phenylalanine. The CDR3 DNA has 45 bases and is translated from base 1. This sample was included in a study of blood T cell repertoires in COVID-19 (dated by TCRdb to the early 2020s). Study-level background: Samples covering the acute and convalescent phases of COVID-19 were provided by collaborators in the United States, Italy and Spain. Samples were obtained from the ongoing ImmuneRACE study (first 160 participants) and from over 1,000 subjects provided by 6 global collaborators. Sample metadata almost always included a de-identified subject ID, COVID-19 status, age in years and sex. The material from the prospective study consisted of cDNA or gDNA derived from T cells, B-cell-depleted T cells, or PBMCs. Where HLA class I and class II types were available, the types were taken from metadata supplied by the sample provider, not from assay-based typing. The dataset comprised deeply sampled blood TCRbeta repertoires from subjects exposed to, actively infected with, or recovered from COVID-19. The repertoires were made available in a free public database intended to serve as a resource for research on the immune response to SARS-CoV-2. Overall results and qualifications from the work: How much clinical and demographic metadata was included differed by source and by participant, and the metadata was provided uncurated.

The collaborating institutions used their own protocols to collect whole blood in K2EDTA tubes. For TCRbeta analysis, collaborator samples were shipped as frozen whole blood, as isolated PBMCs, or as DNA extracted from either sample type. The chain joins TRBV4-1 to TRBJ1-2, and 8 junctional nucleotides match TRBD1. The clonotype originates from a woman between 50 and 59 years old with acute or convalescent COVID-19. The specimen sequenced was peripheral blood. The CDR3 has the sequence CASSQTGDLDYGYTF. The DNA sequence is TGCGCCAGCAGCCAGACAGGGGATTTGGACTATGGCTACACCTTC.